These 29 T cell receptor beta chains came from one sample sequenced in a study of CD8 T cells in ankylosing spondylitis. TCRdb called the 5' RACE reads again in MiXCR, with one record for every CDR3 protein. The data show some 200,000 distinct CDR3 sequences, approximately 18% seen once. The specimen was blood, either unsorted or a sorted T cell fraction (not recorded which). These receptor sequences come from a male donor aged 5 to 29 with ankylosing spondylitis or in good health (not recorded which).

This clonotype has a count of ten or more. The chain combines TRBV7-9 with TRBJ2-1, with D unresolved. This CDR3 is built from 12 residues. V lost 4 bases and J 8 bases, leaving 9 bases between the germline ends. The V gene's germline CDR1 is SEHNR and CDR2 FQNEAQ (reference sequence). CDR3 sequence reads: CASSSRRDEQFF. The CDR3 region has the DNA TGTGCCAGCAGCTCCCGAAGGGATGAGCAGTTCTTC.

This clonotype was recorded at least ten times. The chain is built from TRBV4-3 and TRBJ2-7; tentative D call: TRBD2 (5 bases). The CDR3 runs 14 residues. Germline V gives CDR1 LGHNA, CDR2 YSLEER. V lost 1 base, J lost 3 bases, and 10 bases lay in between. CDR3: CASSQGSGYYEQYF. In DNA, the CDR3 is TGCGCCAGCAGCCAAGGGAGCGGTTACTACGAGCAGTACTTC.

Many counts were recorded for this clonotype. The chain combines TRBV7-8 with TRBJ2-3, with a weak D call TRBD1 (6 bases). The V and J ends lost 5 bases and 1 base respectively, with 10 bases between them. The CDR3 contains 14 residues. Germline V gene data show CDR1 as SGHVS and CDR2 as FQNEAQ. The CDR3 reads CASSIPGGTDTQYF. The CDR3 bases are TGTGCCAGCAGCATTCCAGGGGGCACAGATACGCAGTATTTT.

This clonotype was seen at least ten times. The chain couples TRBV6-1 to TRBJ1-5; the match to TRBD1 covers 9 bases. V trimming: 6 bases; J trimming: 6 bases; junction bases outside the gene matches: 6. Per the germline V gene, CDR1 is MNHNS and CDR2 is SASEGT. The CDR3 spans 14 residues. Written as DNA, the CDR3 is TGTGCCAGCAGAACCGGGACAGGGTTTCAGCCCCAGCATTTT. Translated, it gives CASRTGTGFQPQHF.

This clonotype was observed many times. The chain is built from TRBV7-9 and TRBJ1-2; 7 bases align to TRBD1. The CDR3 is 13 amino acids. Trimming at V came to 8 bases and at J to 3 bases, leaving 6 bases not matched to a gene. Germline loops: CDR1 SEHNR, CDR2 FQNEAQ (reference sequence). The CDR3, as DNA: TGTGCCAGCCAAGGGGGCGCGGACTATGGCTACACCTTC. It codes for CASQGGADYGYTF.

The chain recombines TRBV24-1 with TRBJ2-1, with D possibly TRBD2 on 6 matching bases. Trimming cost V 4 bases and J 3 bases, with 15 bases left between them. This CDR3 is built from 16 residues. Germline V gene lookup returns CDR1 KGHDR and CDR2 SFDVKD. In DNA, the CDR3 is TGTGCCACCAGTGACTCTGGGGGGAAATACTACAATGAGCAGTTCTTC. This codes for CATSDSGGKYYNEQFF.

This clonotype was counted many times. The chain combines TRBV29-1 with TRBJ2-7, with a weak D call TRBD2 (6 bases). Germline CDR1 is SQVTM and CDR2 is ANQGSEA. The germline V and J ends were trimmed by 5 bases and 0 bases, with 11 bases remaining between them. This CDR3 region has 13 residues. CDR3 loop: CSVTGLYSYEQYF. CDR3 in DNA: TGCAGCGTTACGGGACTCTACTCCTACGAGCAGTACTTC.

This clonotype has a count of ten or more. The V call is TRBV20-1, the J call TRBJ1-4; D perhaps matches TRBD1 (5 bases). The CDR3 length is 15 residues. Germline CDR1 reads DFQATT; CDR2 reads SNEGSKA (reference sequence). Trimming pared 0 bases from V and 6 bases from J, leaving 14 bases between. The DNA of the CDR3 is TGCAGTGCTAGAGATCCGGCGGGGGGGGATGAAAAACTGTTTTTT. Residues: CSARDPAGGDEKLFF.

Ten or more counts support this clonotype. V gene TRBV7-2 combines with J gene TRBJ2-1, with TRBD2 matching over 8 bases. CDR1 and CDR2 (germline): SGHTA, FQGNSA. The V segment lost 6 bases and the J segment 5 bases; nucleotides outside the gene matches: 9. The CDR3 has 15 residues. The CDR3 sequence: CASRSSRLANNEQFF. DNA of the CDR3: TGTGCCAGCAGGTCCTCGAGACTAGCGAACAATGAGCAGTTCTTC.

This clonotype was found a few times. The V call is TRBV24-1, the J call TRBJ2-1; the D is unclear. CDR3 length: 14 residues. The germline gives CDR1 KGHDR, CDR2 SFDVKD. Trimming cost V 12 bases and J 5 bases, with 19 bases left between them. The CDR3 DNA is TGTGCCGCTGCTTCCCCGATGGACGACAATGAGCAGTTCTTC. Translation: CAAASPMDDNEQFF.

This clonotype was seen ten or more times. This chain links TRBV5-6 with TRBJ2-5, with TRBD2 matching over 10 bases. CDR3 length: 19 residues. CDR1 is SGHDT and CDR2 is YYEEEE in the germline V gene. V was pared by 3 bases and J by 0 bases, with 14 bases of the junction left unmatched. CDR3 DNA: TGTGCCAGCAGCTCAGGACTAGCGGACAGGGCTGGGTACCAAGAGACCCAGTACTTC. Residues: CASSSGLADRAGYQETQYF.

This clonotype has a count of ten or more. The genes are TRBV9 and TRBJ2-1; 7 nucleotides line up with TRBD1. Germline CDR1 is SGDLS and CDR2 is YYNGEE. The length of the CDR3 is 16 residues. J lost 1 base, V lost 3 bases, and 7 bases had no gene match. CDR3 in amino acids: CASSAWDSGSYNEQFF. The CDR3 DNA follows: TGTGCCAGCAGCGCCTGGGACAGCGGATCCTACAATGAGCAGTTCTTC.

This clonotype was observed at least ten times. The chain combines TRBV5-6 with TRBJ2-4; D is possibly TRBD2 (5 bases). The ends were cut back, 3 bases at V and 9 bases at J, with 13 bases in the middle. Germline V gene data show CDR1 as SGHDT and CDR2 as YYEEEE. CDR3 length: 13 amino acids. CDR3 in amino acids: CASSWSGFAIQYF. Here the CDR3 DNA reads TGTGCCAGCAGCTGGTCGGGATTCGCCATTCAGTACTTC.

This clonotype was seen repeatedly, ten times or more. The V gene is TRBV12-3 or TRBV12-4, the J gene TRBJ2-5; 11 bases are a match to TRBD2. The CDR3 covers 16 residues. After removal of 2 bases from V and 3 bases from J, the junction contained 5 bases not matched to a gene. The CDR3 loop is CASSLITSGGKETQYF. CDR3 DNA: TGTGCCAGCAGTTTAATCACTAGCGGGGGTAAAGAGACCCAGTACTTC.

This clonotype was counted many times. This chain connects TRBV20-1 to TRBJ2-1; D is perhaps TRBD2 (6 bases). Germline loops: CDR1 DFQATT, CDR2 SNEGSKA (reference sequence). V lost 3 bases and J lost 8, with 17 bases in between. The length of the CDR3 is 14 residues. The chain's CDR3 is CSASRLEIQHEQFF. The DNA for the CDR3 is TGCAGTGCTAGCCGACTAGAGATCCAACATGAGCAGTTCTTC.

The CDR3 spells CASSHDHLTSGYEQYF. CDR3 bases: TGCGCCAGCAGCCACGACCACCTCACTAGCGGCTACGAGCAGTACTTC. This chain joins TRBV4-1 and TRBJ2-7; TRBD2 matches at 8 bases. With 3 bases clipped from V and 3 bases from J, the junction kept 10 bases outside the gene matches. Germline CDR1 MGHRA, CDR2 YSYEKL. The CDR3 is made up of 16 amino acids.

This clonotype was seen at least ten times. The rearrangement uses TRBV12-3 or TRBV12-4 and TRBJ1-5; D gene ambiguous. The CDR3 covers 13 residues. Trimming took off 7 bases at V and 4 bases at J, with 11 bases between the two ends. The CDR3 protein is CASKLQINQPQHF. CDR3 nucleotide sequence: TGTGCCAGCAAGTTGCAGATAAATCAGCCCCAGCATTTT.

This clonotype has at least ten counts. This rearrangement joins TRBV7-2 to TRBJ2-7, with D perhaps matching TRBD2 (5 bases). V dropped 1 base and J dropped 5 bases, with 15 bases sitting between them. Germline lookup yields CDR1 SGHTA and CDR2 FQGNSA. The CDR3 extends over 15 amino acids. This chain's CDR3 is CASSLDPGIGNEQYF. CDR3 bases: TGTGCCAGCAGCTTAGATCCGGGGATAGGCAACGAGCAGTACTTC.

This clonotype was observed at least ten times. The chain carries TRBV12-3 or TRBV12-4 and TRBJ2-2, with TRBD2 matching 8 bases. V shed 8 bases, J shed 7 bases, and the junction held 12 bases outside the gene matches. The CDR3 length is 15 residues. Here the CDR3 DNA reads TGTGCCAGCTCCACCTTGACTAGCGTAGGCGGGGAGCTGTTTTTT. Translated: CASSTLTSVGGELFF.

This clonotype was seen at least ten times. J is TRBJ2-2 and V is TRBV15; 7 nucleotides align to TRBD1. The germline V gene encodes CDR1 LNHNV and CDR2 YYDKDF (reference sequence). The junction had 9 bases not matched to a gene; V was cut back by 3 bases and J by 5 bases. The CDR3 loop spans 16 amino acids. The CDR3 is CATSSRTGEKTGELFF. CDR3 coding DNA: TGTGCCACCAGCAGCAGAACAGGGGAGAAGACCGGGGAGCTGTTTTTT.

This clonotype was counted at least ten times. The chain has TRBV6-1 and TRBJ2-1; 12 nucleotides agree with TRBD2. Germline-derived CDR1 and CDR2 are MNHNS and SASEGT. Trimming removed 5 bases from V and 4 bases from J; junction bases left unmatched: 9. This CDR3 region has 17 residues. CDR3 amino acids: CASSSLTSGRTYNEQFF. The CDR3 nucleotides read TGTGCCAGCAGTTCCCTGACTAGCGGGAGAACGTACAATGAGCAGTTCTTC.

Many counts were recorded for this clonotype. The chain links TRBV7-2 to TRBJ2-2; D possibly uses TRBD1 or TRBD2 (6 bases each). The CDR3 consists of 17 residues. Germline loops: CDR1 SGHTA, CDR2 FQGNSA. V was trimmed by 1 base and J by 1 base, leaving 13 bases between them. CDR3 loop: CASSLDPQGGNTGELFF. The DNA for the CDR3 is TGTGCCAGCAGCTTAGACCCACAGGGAGGGAACACCGGGGAGCTGTTTTTT.

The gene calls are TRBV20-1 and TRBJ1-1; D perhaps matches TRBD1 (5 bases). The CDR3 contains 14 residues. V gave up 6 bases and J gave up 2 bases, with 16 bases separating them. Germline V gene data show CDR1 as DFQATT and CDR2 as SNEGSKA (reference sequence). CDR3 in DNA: TGCAGTGCCAGCTTTGTAGGGGCTAACACTGAAGCTTTCTTT. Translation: CSASFVGANTEAFF.

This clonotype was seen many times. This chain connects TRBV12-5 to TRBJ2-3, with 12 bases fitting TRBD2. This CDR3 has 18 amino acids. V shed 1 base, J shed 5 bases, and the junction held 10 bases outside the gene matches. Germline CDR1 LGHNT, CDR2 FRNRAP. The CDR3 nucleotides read TGTGCTAGTGGTTTGGGTCCGCTAGCGGGAGGGCCGAAAGATACGCAGTATTTT. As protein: CASGLGPLAGGPKDTQYF.

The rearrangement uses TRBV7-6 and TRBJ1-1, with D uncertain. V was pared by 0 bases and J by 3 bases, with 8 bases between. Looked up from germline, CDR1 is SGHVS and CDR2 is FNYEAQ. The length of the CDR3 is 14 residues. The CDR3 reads CASSLAVKDTEAFF. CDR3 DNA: TGTGCCAGCAGCTTAGCTGTGAAGGACACTGAAGCTTTCTTT. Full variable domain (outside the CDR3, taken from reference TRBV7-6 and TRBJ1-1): GAGVSQSPRYKVTKRGQDVALRCDPISGHVSLYWYRQALGQGPEFLTYFNYEAQQDKSGLPNDRFSAERPEGSISTLTIQRTEQRDSAMYRCASSLAVKDTEAFFGQGTRLTVV.

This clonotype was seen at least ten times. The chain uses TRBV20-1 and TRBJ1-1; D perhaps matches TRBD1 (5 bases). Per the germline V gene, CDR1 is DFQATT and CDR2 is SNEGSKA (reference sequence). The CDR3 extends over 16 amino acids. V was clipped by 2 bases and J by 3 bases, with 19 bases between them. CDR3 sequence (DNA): TGCAGTGCTAGACGAGCTGCAGGGAGTAGGGACACTGAAGCTTTCTTT. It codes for CSARRAAGSRDTEAFF.

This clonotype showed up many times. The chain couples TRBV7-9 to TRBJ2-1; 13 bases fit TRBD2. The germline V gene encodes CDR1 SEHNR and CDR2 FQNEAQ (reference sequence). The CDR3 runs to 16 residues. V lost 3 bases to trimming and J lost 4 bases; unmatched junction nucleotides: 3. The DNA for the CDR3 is TGTGCCAGCAGCTTCGAGACTAGCGGGAGGTACAATGAGCAGTTCTTC. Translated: CASSFETSGRYNEQFF.

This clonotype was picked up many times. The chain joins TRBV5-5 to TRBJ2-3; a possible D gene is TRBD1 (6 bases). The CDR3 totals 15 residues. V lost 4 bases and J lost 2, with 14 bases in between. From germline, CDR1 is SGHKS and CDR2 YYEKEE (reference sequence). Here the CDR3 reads CASSLGNRATDTQYF. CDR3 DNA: TGTGCCAGCAGCCTGGGGAACAGGGCCACAGATACGCAGTATTTT.

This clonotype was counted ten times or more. CDR3 DNA: TGCAGTGCTACTCGACTAGCGGGAGAGGCCGGGGAGCTGTTTTTT. As protein: CSATRLAGEAGELFF. The chain is built from TRBV20-1 and TRBJ2-2, with TRBD2 identical over 12 bases. The CDR3 contains 15 residues. From germline, CDR1 is DFQATT and CDR2 SNEGSKA (reference sequence). The ends lost 4 bases at V and 6 bases at J; junction bases unmatched: 6.